The TCR beta chain described here comes from a study of blood T cell repertoires in COVID-19. Study at large: Both acute and convalescent COVID-19 samples were obtained from the United States, Italy and Spain. T cells, B-cell-depleted T cells, or PBMCs provided the cDNA or gDNA that served as material.

Germline CDR1 is SGHDN and CDR2 is FVKESK. The CDR3 totals 15 residues. Germline trimming cut 4 bases from V and 8 bases from J; bases unmatched to any gene: 8. Source study methods: Amplification of reference gene primers was used by the study to estimate nucleated cell counts. The data were produced by immunoSEQ multiplex PCR, yet TCRdb's version contains in-frame clones alone and is incomplete. That table gives V, J and clone size, and the DNA gave D and trimming. The sample yields 200,000 to 300,000 clones, around four fifths seen once. This receptor was obtained from a woman of 80 years or more with acute or convalescent COVID-19. The source material was peripheral blood. The rearrangement joins TRBV14 to TRBJ1-6, with TRBD1 matching 7 bases. Here the CDR3 DNA reads TGTGCCAGCAGCCCACGGACAGGCCTTTATTCACCCCTCCACTTT. Translating gives CASSPRTGLYSPLHF.